The clone carrying this TCR beta chain was seen a few times. The antigen remains undetermined. The read gets to within 3 residues of the CDR3 end, and the germline J gene fills in the rest. The entry originates in a study of T cell clonality in common variable immunodeficiency. Points from the study as a whole: Fewer TCRbeta clones were shared among CVID subjects than controls. Reportedly, TCR beta sequences from common variable immunodeficiency showed fewer deletions and N-nucleotide insertions.

Profiled with immunoSEQ multiplex PCR; TCRdb holds only in-frame clones, not every one. The sample gives about 26,000 clones, none seen only once, and the top ten clones hold 24%. Trimming cost V 1 base and J 9 bases; bases outside gene matches: 10. CDR1 GTSNPN and CDR2 SVGIG come from the germline V gene (reference sequence). CDR3 length: 16 residues. CVID meant reduced serum IgG, IgA and/or IgM plus specific antibody deficiency. Replacement immunoglobulin had been given to every CVID subject for at least one year. Sequencing was performed on peripheral blood mononuclear cells. The chain uses TRBV30 and TRBJ2-1, with 12 bases matching TRBD1. The source of this sequence is a human donor with common variable immunodeficiency. CDR3 bases read: TGTGCCTGGAGTGAGTCAGGGACAGGGGGCCCGAGTGAG. Protein: CAWSESGTGGPSE. The entire CDR3 reads CAWSESGTGGPSEQFF.